This T cell receptor (beta chain) was obtained from a study of blood T cell repertoires in COVID-19. Looking at the study overall: Acute and convalescent COVID-19 specimens originated in the United States, Italy and Spain. PBMCs, B-cell-depleted T cells, or T cells provided the cDNA or gDNA that made up the material.

CDR1 is LNHDA, CDR2 SQIVND, per germline (reference sequence). V was pared by 4 bases and J by 2 bases, with 9 bases between. The CDR3 covers 13 residues. Repertoires were generated with immunoSEQ multiplex PCR, while TCRdb's copy carries only in-frame clones and drops some. The sample has fewer than 350,000 clones, approximately 85% seen once. The sequence derives from a man younger than 35 with active or convalescent COVID-19. Sequenced sample: peripheral blood. The chain has TRBV19 and TRBJ2-7; TRBD1 is a possible D gene (5 bases). The CDR3 DNA follows: TGTGCCAGTAGTACACAGGTAACCTACGAGCAGTACTTC. Translation: CASSTQVTYEQYF.